The 12 T cell receptor beta chains given below trace back to one sample, sequenced in a study of T cells after yellow fever vaccination. TCRdb re-called the 5' RACE reads with MiXCR, one entry per CDR3 protein. Here the sample spans more than 300,000 distinct CDR3 sequences, 4% to 5.5% being singletons. The sequencing used PBMCs, collected 15 days after the yellow fever booster vaccination. These receptors were taken from a man aged 18 to 30 who received the YFV17D yellow fever vaccine.

This clonotype appeared a few times. The chain employs TRBV27 and TRBJ2-3; 9 bases match TRBD1. CDR1 and CDR2 from the germline V gene are MNHEY and SMNVEV (reference sequence). V lost 5 bases and J lost 3; bases outside the gene matches: 6. This CDR3 contains 15 residues. As DNA, the CDR3 is TGTGCCAGCAGTGGCGGGACAGGGTTTACAGATACGCAGTATTTT. The encoded protein is CASSGGTGFTDTQYF.

This clonotype was recorded at least ten times. DNA for the CDR3: TGTGCCAGCAGCACAGACCCCCTGGGTACGCAGTATTTT. It encodes CASSTDPLGTQYF. The chain has TRBV7-6 and TRBJ2-3; D ambiguous. V was cut by 5 bases and J by 8 bases, with 14 bases left in between. This CDR3 spans 13 amino acids. Germline values: CDR1 SGHVS, CDR2 FNYEAQ.

V is TRBV6-6 and J is TRBJ1-6; 7 bases line up with TRBD1. From germline, CDR1 is MNHNY and CDR2 SVGAGI (reference sequence). The V gene end was trimmed by 6 bases and the J gene end by 7 bases; junction bases not matched to a gene: 9. The CDR3 spans 15 residues. CDR3 protein: CASRYRGSENSPLHF. The CDR3 DNA sequence: TGTGCCAGCAGGTACAGGGGCTCGGAAAATTCACCCCTCCACTTT.

This clonotype appeared many times. V usage is TRBV7-9 and J usage is TRBJ1-2; perhaps TRBD1 as D (6 bases). The CDR3 loop spans 14 amino acids. CDR1 and CDR2 (germline): SEHNR, FQNEAQ (reference sequence). V was trimmed by 5 bases and J by 7 bases, leaving 17 bases between them. CDR3 DNA: TGTGCCAGCAGCCCAAAAGGGGGAGAAGGTGGCTACACCTTC. Encoded protein: CASSPKGGEGGYTF.

Many counts were recorded for this clonotype. The chain carries TRBV6-2 or TRBV6-3 and TRBJ1-1; 8 bases align to TRBD1. The CDR3 has 13 amino acids. The germline CDR1 and CDR2 sequences are MNHEY and SVGEGT. V shed 6 bases and J 3 bases; nucleotides not matched to a gene: 3. CDR3 loop: CASREQGDTEAFF. The CDR3 DNA follows: TGTGCCAGCAGGGAACAGGGGGACACTGAAGCTTTCTTT.

This clonotype was seen a few times. The genes are TRBV6-2 or TRBV6-3 and TRBJ2-2; D gene ambiguous. CDR1 is MNHEY, CDR2 SVGEGT, per germline. CDR3 size: 14 residues. The germline V and J ends were trimmed by 2 bases and 0 bases, with 4 bases remaining between them. In nucleotides, the CDR3 is TGTGCCAGCAGTTACAATACGAACACCGGGGAGCTGTTTTTT. Amino acids: CASSYNTNTGELFF.

The V gene is TRBV20-1, the J gene TRBJ2-4; D remains unclear. This CDR3 has 13 residues. The germline gives CDR1 DFQATT, CDR2 SNEGSKA (reference sequence). V gave up 1 base and J gave up 2 bases, with 6 bases separating them. In DNA, the CDR3 is TGCAGTGCTAGAGTTAGGACCAAAAACATTCAGTACTTC. This sequence encodes CSARVRTKNIQYF.

In its sample, this clonotype was seen many times. This chain joins TRBV15 and TRBJ2-7; D is possibly TRBD2 (6 bases). Trimming took off 4 bases at V and 6 bases at J, with 19 bases between the two ends. Germline lookup yields CDR1 LNHNV and CDR2 YYDKDF (reference sequence). The CDR3 spans 15 residues. CDR3 bases: TGTGCCACCAGCACGGGCGGGGAAGGGCTAAGCGAGCAGTACTTC. It specifies CATSTGGEGLSEQYF. Based on the CDR3 plus reference TRBV15 and TRBJ2-7, the full variable domain is DAMVIQNPRYQVTQFGKPVTLSCSQTLNHNVMYWYQQKSSQAPKLLFHYYDKDFNNEADTPDNFQSRRPNTSFCFLDIRSPGLGDTAMYLCATSTGGEGLSEQYFGPGTRLTVT.

In its sample, this clonotype was seen a few times. The rearrangement uses TRBV12-3 or TRBV12-4 and TRBJ2-3, with D unresolved. V was pared by 2 bases and J by 2 bases, with 14 bases between. The CDR3 consists of 16 residues. The chain's CDR3 is CASSLIQAANTDTQYF. The CDR3 DNA reads as TGTGCCAGCAGTTTAATTCAGGCGGCTAACACAGATACGCAGTATTTT.

This clonotype was seen only a few times. The J gene is TRBJ2-4, the V gene TRBV9, with D unresolved. This CDR3 comprises 12 residues. Germline V gives CDR1 SGDLS, CDR2 YYNGEE. Trimming removed 2 bases from V and 5 bases from J, with 5 bases in between. The CDR3 sequence: CASSVDENIQYF. The CDR3 bases are TGTGCCAGCAGCGTCGACGAAAACATTCAGTACTTC. Combining the CDR3 with reference TRBV9 and TRBJ2-4 gives the whole variable domain DSGVTQTPKHLITATGQRVTLRCSPRSGDLSVYWYQQSLDQGLQFLIQYYNGEERAKGNILERFSAQQFPDLHSELNLSSLELGDSALYFCASSVDENIQYFGAGTRLSVL.

The table lists this clonotype with many counts. The chain has TRBV12-3 or TRBV12-4 and TRBJ2-5; D ambiguous. The CDR3 covers 15 residues. The V end lost 5 bases, the J end lost 4 bases, and 17 bases lay between the germline ends. The CDR3 is CASSHNPCPPETQYF. CDR3 DNA sequence: TGTGCCAGCAGTCACAATCCTTGTCCCCCAGAGACCCAGTACTTC.

This clonotype was observed many times. The chain links TRBV7-2 to TRBJ2-4; no clear D. The V end was cut by 4 bases, the J end by 9 bases, with 13 bases between. There are 13 residues in the CDR3. CDR1 and CDR2 from the germline V gene are SGHTA and FQGNSA. CDR3 DNA: TGTGCCAGCAGCTCAGCGAAGTCGGGCATTCAGTACTTC. This sequence encodes CASSSAKSGIQYF.